These T cell receptor beta chains were read from a single sample in a study of cytomegalovirus exposure and HLA in healthy donors. The protocol was immunoSEQ multiplex PCR, while the TCRdb copy is restricted to in-frame clones and leaves out a portion. The sample contains under 200,000 clones, 60% to 85% of which appear only once. Sequencing input: PBMCs. The receptors were sampled from a male donor in good health and CMV-seropositive. The CDR3 runs from the conserved cysteine through the conserved F or W. A clone size is listed for some rows: how often the clone was seen (once, few, many), or a class if it is expanded.

V gene: TRBV4-1; clone size: NA; CDR3 protein: CASSHPSNTGYLYGYTF
V gene: TRBV5-6; clone size: NA; CDR3 protein: CASTLGRGNIQYF
V gene: TRBV5-8; clone size: NA; CDR3 protein: CASSYRQPQETQYF
V gene: TRBV6-6; clone size: NA; CDR3 protein: CATGQTYNSPLHF
V gene: TRBV9; clone size: NA; CDR3 protein: CASSGLAGGTQYF
V gene: TRBV25-1; clone size: NA; CDR3 protein: CASSEYGETIYF
V gene: TRBV5-1; clone size: NA; CDR3 protein: CASSPDQGRSYEQYF
V gene: TRBV7-9; clone size: NA; CDR3 protein: CASSFQGDHILGKAFF
V gene: TRBV9; clone size: NA; CDR3 protein: CASSDGAGTGRHEQFF
V gene: TRBV6-1; clone size: NA; CDR3 protein: CASSPGRVTEAFF
V gene: TRBV7-9; clone size: NA; CDR3 protein: CSSSFQGNQPQHF
V gene: TRBV19; clone size: NA; CDR3 protein: CASSAPLAGLHNEQFF
V gene: TRBV4-1; clone size: NA; CDR3 protein: CASSLGLSGGYGYTF
V gene: TRBV4-2; clone size: NA; CDR3 protein: CASSPGLPGDTQYF
V gene: TRBV2; clone size: once; CDR3 protein: CASSEVLAGDKNTQYF
V gene: TRBV4-1; clone size: NA; CDR3 protein: CASSQVLAGGVSPYNEQFF
V gene: TRBV6-1; clone size: NA; CDR3 protein: CASRTVRGTEAFF
V gene: TRBV7-8; clone size: once; CDR3 protein: CASSFSGLQRGGRVDEQFF
V gene: TRBV5-1; clone size: NA; CDR3 protein: CASSTGGSNTEAFF
V gene: TRBV7-3; clone size: NA; CDR3 protein: CASSSGGSTDTQYF
V gene: TRBV5-1; clone size: NA; CDR3 protein: CASRHYRGYSNTGELFF
V gene: TRBV11-3; clone size: once; CDR3 protein: CASSAGLAGAQETQYF
V gene: TRBV4-1; clone size: NA; CDR3 protein: CASSQEPWDSNEKLFF
V gene: TRBV5-1; clone size: NA; CDR3 protein: CASSLSLYSNEKLFF
V gene: TRBV5-1; clone size: NA; CDR3 protein: CASSLGGGQGLGGYTF
V gene: TRBV29-1; clone size: NA; CDR3 protein: CSVEDNRGRGPAFF
V gene: TRBV7-8; clone size: NA; CDR3 protein: CASSLAGGNTGELFF
V gene: TRBV7-3; clone size: NA; CDR3 protein: CASSPAGGRTGELFF
V gene: TRBV7-2; clone size: few; CDR3 protein: CASSRDRVNEQYF
V gene: TRBV2; clone size: many; CDR3 protein: CASSFGTDEGNTIYF
V gene: TRBV9; clone size: NA; CDR3 protein: CASSLTGQGEGKTQYF
V gene: TRBV9; clone size: NA; CDR3 protein: CASSAGGREIVGYGYTF
V gene: TRBV9; clone size: NA; CDR3 protein: CASSAGLAGGRSYNEQFF
V gene: TRBV27; clone size: NA; CDR3 protein: CASSLGRPYEQYF
V gene: TRBV5-4; clone size: NA; CDR3 protein: CASSPGEYGYTF
V gene: TRBV5-4; clone size: NA; CDR3 protein: CASRLNQETQYF
V gene: TRBV7-8; clone size: NA; CDR3 protein: CASSPRASDHTEAFF
V gene: TRBV18; clone size: NA; CDR3 protein: CASSPIGQGNQPQHF
V gene: TRBV6-1; clone size: few; CDR3 protein: CASSKRGEETQYF
V gene: TRBV2; clone size: once; CDR3 protein: CASSEARRQGETQYF
V gene: TRBV11-2; clone size: NA; CDR3 protein: CASSSPTSGGFNEQFF
V gene: TRBV5-6; clone size: few; CDR3 protein: CASSRTGPQETQYF
V gene: TRBV29-1; clone size: NA; CDR3 protein: CSVVGQGHVSENTIYF
V gene: TRBV2; clone size: NA; CDR3 protein: CASTRSSGGPYEQFF
V gene: TRBV10-3; clone size: few; CDR3 protein: CAISDWGPNTQYF
V gene: TRBV9; clone size: NA; CDR3 protein: CASSPRGAANTGELFF
V gene: TRBV4-1; clone size: NA; CDR3 protein: CASSQVGGTYEQYF
V gene: TRBV28; clone size: NA; CDR3 protein: CASSAGRSNEKLFF
V gene: TRBV7-9; clone size: NA; CDR3 protein: CASSQVWGGGVNEKLFF
V gene: TRBV5-1; clone size: NA; CDR3 protein: CASSLDSRGRVPYGYTF
V gene: TRBV7-8; clone size: NA; CDR3 protein: CASSLTPSAGGLYEQYF
V gene: TRBV2; clone size: few; CDR3 protein: CASSPYSQGQPQHF